A single sample is the source of the 26 T cell receptor beta chains below, sequenced in a study of glioma-infiltrating T cells after dendritic cell vaccination. Generated by immunoSEQ multiplex PCR, the TCRdb table keeps only in-frame clones and is missing some. The sample contains over 80,000 clones, roughly 89% of which appear only once. The input for sequencing was blood, taken before dendritic cell vaccination. The source of these receptors is a human donor with glioblastoma.

The chain links TRBV5-1 to TRBJ2-1; D is unclear. Deletions cut 0 bases from V and 6 bases from J, with 7 bases between. The germline V gene has CDR1 SGHRS and CDR2 YFSETQ. The CDR3 runs to 13 residues. The CDR3 loop reads CASSLGPRNEQFF. The CDR3, as DNA: TGCGCCAGCAGCTTGGGGCCTCGCAATGAGCAGTTCTTC.

This chain connects TRBV2 to TRBJ2-3; 8 nucleotides match TRBD2. The length of the CDR3 is 15 residues. The ends lost 6 bases at V and 1 base at J; junction bases unmatched: 6. Germline CDR1 reads SNHLY; CDR2 reads FYNNEI. The DNA of the CDR3 is TGTGCCAGCAGGGCGGGACTAGGGGGCACAGATACGCAGTATTTT. This encodes CASRAGLGGTDTQYF. The full variable domain, rest sourced from reference TRBV2 and TRBJ2-3, is EPEVTQTPSHQVTQMGQEVILRCVPISNHLYFYWYRQILGQKVEFLVSFYNNEISEKSEIFDDQFSVERPDGSNFTLKIRSTKLEDSAMYFCASRAGLGGTDTQYFGPGTRLTVL.

The chain carries TRBV2 and TRBJ2-7, with 8 nucleotides matching TRBD2. Germline V gene lookup returns CDR1 SNHLY and CDR2 FYNNEI. J lost 2 bases, V lost 11 bases, and 11 bases had no gene match. This CDR3 has 14 amino acids. Here the CDR3 DNA reads TGTGCCGGAAGAACTAGCGGAACCACCTACGAGCAGTACTTC. Protein sequence: CAGRTSGTTYEQYF.

This rearrangement joins TRBV4-2 to TRBJ2-1; TRBD2 matches at 7 bases. There are 14 residues in the CDR3. The V segment lost 4 bases and the J segment 6 bases; nucleotides outside the gene matches: 6. Germline V gives CDR1 LGHNA, CDR2 YNFKEQ. CDR3 in DNA: TGTGCCAGCAGCCGAACGGGACTACGCAATGAGCAGTTCTTC. Protein product: CASSRTGLRNEQFF.

The chain employs TRBV18 and TRBJ1-2; 10 positions match TRBD1. J lost 6 bases, V lost 3 bases, and 4 bases had no gene match. CDR3 length: 14 amino acids. Germline values: CDR1 KGHSH, CDR2 LQKENI. Here the CDR3 reads CASSPRGTGDGYTF. The CDR3 DNA sequence: TGTGCCAGCTCACCGCGCGGGACAGGGGATGGCTACACCTTC.

This rearrangement joins TRBV6-1 to TRBJ2-3; D gene uncertain. V lost 2 bases and J 5 bases, leaving 5 bases between the germline ends. Germline V gene sequence: CDR1 MNHNS, CDR2 SASEGT. This CDR3 has 12 residues. CDR3 DNA sequence: TGTGCCAGCAGTGAAATCAGAGATACGCAGTATTTT. Its translation is CASSEIRDTQYF.

This chain's CDR3 is CASSYEGGRPDTQYF. CDR3 DNA sequence: TGTGCCAGCAGTTATGAAGGGGGCCGGCCAGATACGCAGTATTTT. The V gene is TRBV6-5, the J gene TRBJ2-3, with TRBD1 matching over 7 bases. The CDR3 length is 15 residues. The germline gives CDR1 MNHEY, CDR2 SVGAGI. Unmatched junction bases numbered 7, after V lost 3 bases and J lost 4 bases.

CDR3 sequence: CASSFQQGSTDTQYF. CDR3 sequence (DNA): TGTGCCAGCAGCTTCCAGCAGGGCAGCACAGATACGCAGTATTTT. This chain uses TRBV11-2 with TRBJ2-3, with D perhaps TRBD1 (5 bases). Per the germline V gene, CDR1 is SGHAT and CDR2 is FQNNGV. V lost 3 bases, J lost 0 bases, and 10 bases lay in between. This CDR3 region has 15 residues.

The chain joins TRBV27 to TRBJ2-6; 8 bases map to TRBD1. Per germline, CDR1 MNHEY and CDR2 SMNVEV (reference sequence). V was clipped by 6 bases and J by 0 bases; unmatched bases: 7. The CDR3 is 17 amino acids. The CDR3 DNA reads as TGTGCCAGCAGATGGACAGGGCCGAACTCTGGGGCCAACGTCCTGACTTTC. Translating gives CASRWTGPNSGANVLTF. The full variable domain, its missing parts supplied by reference TRBV27 and TRBJ2-6, is EAQVTQNPRYLITVTGKKLTVTCSQNMNHEYMSWYRQDPGLGLRQIYYSMNVEVTDKGDVPEGYKVSRKEKRNFPLILESPSPNQTSLYFCASRWTGPNSGANVLTFGAGSRLTVL.

The rearrangement joins TRBV15 to TRBJ1-2; TRBD1 agrees at 10 bases. The CDR3 runs to 14 residues. V shed 1 base and J 6 bases; nucleotides not matched to a gene: 2. Germline V gene lookup returns CDR1 LNHNV and CDR2 YYDKDF (reference sequence). The CDR3 loop is CATSRGDRGDGYTF. CDR3 nucleotide sequence: TGTGCCACCAGCAGAGGGGACAGGGGAGATGGCTACACCTTC.

The genes are TRBV19 and TRBJ2-1; D unclear. Trimming took 3 bases from V and 7 from J, leaving 10 bases between them. In germline, CDR1 is LNHDA, CDR2 SQIVND (reference sequence). CDR3 length equals 13 residues. Here the CDR3 reads CASSISRQNEQFF. In nucleotides, the CDR3 is TGTGCCAGTAGTATCTCCCGACAAAATGAGCAGTTCTTC.

This clone was picked up a small number of times. The rearrangement links TRBV29-1 to TRBJ2-3; tentatively, D is TRBD2 (6 bases). Per the germline V gene, CDR1 is SQVTM and CDR2 is ANQGSEA. Trimming took off 7 bases at V and 2 bases at J, with 16 bases between the two ends. CDR3 length equals 14 residues. Written as DNA, the CDR3 is TGCAGCGCCGCAGATGGGACTCACACAGATACGCAGTATTTT. It yields the protein CSAADGTHTDTQYF.

This clone was observed once. The rearrangement links TRBV30 to TRBJ1-5; D not certain. Per germline, CDR1 GTSNPN and CDR2 SVGIG (reference sequence). CDR3 length: 21 amino acids. V was cut by 1 base and J by 0 bases, with 28 bases left in between. As DNA, the CDR3 is TGTGCCTGGAGTGAGCGGCCGTTCCCAGATTACGGCGAAAATAGCAATCAGCCCCAGCATTTT. This codes for CAWSERPFPDYGENSNQPQHF. Based on the CDR3 plus reference TRBV30 and TRBJ1-5, the full variable domain is SQTIHQWPATLVQPVGSPLSLECTVEGTSNPNLYWYRQAAGRGLQLLFYSVGIGQISSEVPQNLSASRPQDRQFILSSKKLLLSDSGFYLCAWSERPFPDYGENSNQPQHFGDGTRLSIL.

The chain has TRBV19 and TRBJ1-5; D remains unclear. From germline, CDR1 is LNHDA and CDR2 SQIVND (reference sequence). This CDR3 is built from 13 residues. V shed 5 bases and J shed 5 bases, with 10 bases lying between them. The CDR3 coding sequence is TGTGCCAGTAGTCAGAATAAAGATCAGCCCCAGCATTTT. Translation gives CASSQNKDQPQHF.

The CDR3 nucleotides are TGTGCTAGTGGTCTGGACAGGGATCATGGTGGCTACACCTTC. Protein product: CASGLDRDHGGYTF. The V gene is TRBV12-5, the J gene TRBJ1-2; 8 bases are a match to TRBD1. This CDR3 spans 14 amino acids. The junction had 9 bases not matched to a gene; V was cut back by 5 bases and J by 7 bases. Germline loops: CDR1 LGHNT, CDR2 FRNRAP.

Concerning this clone itself: One end of the junction does not line up with germline, which may come from a read error. The gene calls are TRBV6-5 and TRBJ2-7, with TRBD2 as a possible D gene (5 bases). CDR1 is MNHEY, CDR2 SVGAGI, per germline. The CDR3 is 13 residues long. Written as DNA, the CDR3 is TGTGCCAGCAGGAGGGAAGGAGGCTACCAGCAGTACTTC. It yields the protein CASRREGGYQQYF.

The rearrangement joins TRBV4-1 to TRBJ2-7; a possible D gene is TRBD2 (6 bases). The CDR3 length is 15 residues. Germline V lookup: CDR1 MGHRA, CDR2 YSYEKL. Trimming shortened V by 4 bases and J by 3 bases, and 16 bases separated the two germline ends. The CDR3 DNA reads as TGCGCCAGCAGCCCAGTGAGGGACTTACTCTACGAGCAGTACTTC. Its translation: CASSPVRDLLYEQYF.

In this sample, this clone turned up a few times. This chain uses TRBV6-6 with TRBJ1-1, with TRBD1 identical over 10 bases. Germline V gives CDR1 MNHNY, CDR2 SVGAGI (reference sequence). The ends lost 5 bases at V and 3 bases at J; junction bases unmatched: 3. The CDR3 contains 14 residues. The CDR3 nucleotides read TGTGCCAGCAGTCCGACAGGGGGCGACACTGAAGCTTTCTTT. It yields the protein CASSPTGGDTEAFF.

This chain uses TRBV7-8 with TRBJ2-1; a weak D match, TRBD2 (6 bases). V was shortened by 5 bases and J by 0 bases, with 14 bases between the two germline ends. The CDR3 is 16 residues long. Germline assignment: CDR1 SGHVS and CDR2 FQNEAQ. CDR3 nucleotides: TGTGCCAGCAGCCGCAGAGACGGGAGCTCCTACAATGAGCAGTTCTTC. Its protein is CASSRRDGSSYNEQFF. The full variable domain, completed using reference TRBV7-8 and TRBJ2-1, is GAGVSQSPRYKVAKRGQDVALRCDPISGHVSLFWYQQALGQGPEFLTYFQNEAQLDKSGLPSDRFFAERPEGSVSTLKIQRTQQEDSAVYLCASSRRDGSSYNEQFFGPGTRLTVL.

The CDR3 loop is CASSVRQGASGELFF. The CDR3 DNA is TGTGCCAGCAGCGTGAGACAGGGGGCATCCGGGGAGCTGTTTTTT. The chain employs TRBV9 and TRBJ2-2, with 10 bases fitting TRBD1. V gave up 2 bases and J gave up 6 bases; unmatched junction bases: 4. Germline CDR1 reads SGDLS; CDR2 reads YYNGEE. The CDR3 spans 15 residues. Full variable domain (rest looked up from reference TRBV9 and TRBJ2-2): DSGVTQTPKHLITATGQRVTLRCSPRSGDLSVYWYQQSLDQGLQFLIQYYNGEERAKGNILERFSAQQFPDLHSELNLSSLELGDSALYFCASSVRQGASGELFFGEGSRLTVL.

The V call is TRBV5-1, the J call TRBJ2-3; 9 bases line up with TRBD2. Trimming at V came to 5 bases and at J to 6 bases, leaving 10 bases not matched to a gene. The CDR3 sequence is 15 residues long. Germline V gene data show CDR1 as SGHRS and CDR2 as YFSETQ. The CDR3, as DNA: TGCGCCAGCAGGCAGGGACTAGCTGGAGTTGATACGCAGTATTTT. Translated, it gives CASRQGLAGVDTQYF. Filled out from reference TRBV5-1 and TRBJ2-3, the complete variable domain reads KAGVTQTPRYLIKTRGQQVTLSCSPISGHRSVSWYQQTPGQGLQFLFEYFSETQRNKGNFPGRFSGRQFSNSRSEMNVSTLELGDSALYLCASRQGLAGVDTQYFGPGTRLTVL.

The CDR3 here is CASSSSGGPVSEQYF. The DNA for the CDR3 is TGTGCCAGCAGCAGTAGCGGGGGCCCTGTCAGCGAGCAGTACTTC. The chain is built from TRBV6-1 and TRBJ2-7; 9 bases agree with TRBD2. Unmatched junction bases numbered 12, after V lost 6 bases and J lost 6 bases. CDR3 length: 15 residues. Per the germline V gene, CDR1 is MNHNS and CDR2 is SASEGT.

This rearrangement joins TRBV5-4 to TRBJ1-2; maybe TRBD1 (5 bases). Between the trimmed V and J ends, which lost 0 bases and 4 bases, there was a span of 10 bases. Per the germline V gene, CDR1 is SGHNT and CDR2 is YYREEE (reference sequence). This CDR3 has 14 residues. The CDR3 DNA sequence: TGTGCCAGCAGCTTGGGGCAGGGTGGCTATGGCTACACCTTC. As protein: CASSLGQGGYGYTF.

This chain links TRBV10-3 with TRBJ1-1; TRBD1 matches 7 bases. V dropped 0 bases and J dropped 3; count of bases not matched to a gene: 4. CDR3 length equals 15 residues. The germline V gene encodes CDR1 ENHRY and CDR2 SYGVKD. The CDR3 here is CAISESQGGDTEAFF. The CDR3 bases are TGTGCCATCAGTGAGTCCCAGGGGGGCGACACTGAAGCTTTCTTT.

In regard to this clone: This same CDR3 is encoded by further DNA sequences in the sample. The gene calls are TRBV5-5 and TRBJ1-6; 10 nucleotides align to TRBD1. CDR1 is SGHKS, CDR2 YYEKEE, per germline (reference sequence). The J segment lost 9 bases and the V segment lost 0 bases, leaving 6 bases of the junction unmatched. This CDR3 has 16 amino acids. The CDR3 protein is CASSLDGQGVGSPLHF. The CDR3, as DNA: TGTGCCAGCAGCTTGGACGGACAGGGGGTAGGTTCACCCCTCCACTTT.

J is TRBJ1-1 and V is TRBV6-6, with D perhaps matching TRBD1 (6 bases). Deletions cut 6 bases from V and 10 bases from J, with 15 bases between. CDR1 is MNHNY, CDR2 SVGAGI, per germline (reference sequence). This CDR3 region has 12 residues. The CDR3 nucleotides read TGTGCCAGCAGCCTAGACAGGAAAGGAGCTTTCTTT. Protein sequence: CASSLDRKGAFF.